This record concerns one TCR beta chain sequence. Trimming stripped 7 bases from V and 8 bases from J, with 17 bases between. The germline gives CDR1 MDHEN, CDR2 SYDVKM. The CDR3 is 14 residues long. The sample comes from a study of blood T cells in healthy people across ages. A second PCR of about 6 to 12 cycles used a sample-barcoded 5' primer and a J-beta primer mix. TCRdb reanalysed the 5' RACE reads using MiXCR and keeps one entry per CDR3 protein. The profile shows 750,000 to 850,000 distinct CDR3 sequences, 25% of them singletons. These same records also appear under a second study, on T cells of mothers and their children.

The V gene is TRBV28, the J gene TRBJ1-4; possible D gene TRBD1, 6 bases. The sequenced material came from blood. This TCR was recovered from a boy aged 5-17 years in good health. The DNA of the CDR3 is TGTGCCAGCAAAAAAAAGGGGGTGATAGAAAAACTGTTTTTT. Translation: CASKKKGVIEKLFF.